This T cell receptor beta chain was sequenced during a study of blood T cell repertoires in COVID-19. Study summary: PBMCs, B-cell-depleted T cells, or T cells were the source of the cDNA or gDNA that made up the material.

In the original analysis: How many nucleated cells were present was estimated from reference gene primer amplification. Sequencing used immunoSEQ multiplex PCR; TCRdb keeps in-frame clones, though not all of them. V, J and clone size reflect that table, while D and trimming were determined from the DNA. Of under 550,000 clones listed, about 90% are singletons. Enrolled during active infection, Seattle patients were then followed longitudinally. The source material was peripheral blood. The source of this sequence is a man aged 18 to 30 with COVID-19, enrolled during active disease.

The CDR3 DNA sequence: TGCGCCAGCAGCCAAGTGGAGGGGACCCTAGCTTTCTTT. This sequence encodes CASSQVEGTLAFF. The chain combines TRBV4-1 with TRBJ1-1; D may be TRBD1 (5 bases). The germline V gene has CDR1 MGHRA and CDR2 YSYEKL. V shed 1 base and J shed 10 bases, with 13 bases lying between them. The CDR3 covers 13 residues.